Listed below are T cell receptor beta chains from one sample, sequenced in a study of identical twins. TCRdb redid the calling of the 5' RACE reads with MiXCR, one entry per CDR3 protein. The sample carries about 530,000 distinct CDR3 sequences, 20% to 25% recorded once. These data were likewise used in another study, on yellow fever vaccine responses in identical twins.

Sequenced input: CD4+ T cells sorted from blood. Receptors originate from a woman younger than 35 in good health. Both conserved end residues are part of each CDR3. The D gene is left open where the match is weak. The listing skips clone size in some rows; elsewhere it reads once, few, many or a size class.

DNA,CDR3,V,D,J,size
TGCAGTGCTAGAGTAGCGGGAGCCCTAGATACGCAGTATTTT,CSARVAGALDTQYF,TRBV20-1,TRBD2,TRBJ2-3,few
TGTGCCAGCAGCCTCCGGACAGGCTTCGAGCAGTACTTC,CASSLRTGFEQYF,TRBV5-6,TRBD1,TRBJ2-7,-
TGTGCCAGCAGCTTAGGCGGGGGGGCCCGTGGCCAGTACTTC,CASSLGGGARGQYF,TRBV7-2,TRBD2,TRBJ2-5,-
TGCAGTGCTAGACAGTTGAACACTGAAGCTTTCTTT,CSARQLNTEAFF,TRBV20-1,-,TRBJ1-1,few
TGCAGTGCTCGCCGAGGGTCCGGGGGGCCCCAGCATTTT,CSARRGSGGPQHF,TRBV20-1,-,TRBJ1-5,-
TGTGCCAGCAGCTTACGACCCGTGACTAGCGGGCCCTACGAGCAGTACTTC,CASSLRPVTSGPYEQYF,TRBV7-3,TRBD2,TRBJ2-7,-
TGTGCCAGCAGCTTGGACTGGGCCGGTCGGAATGAGCAGTTCTTC,CASSLDWAGRNEQFF,TRBV5-6,-,TRBJ2-1,-
TGTGCCAGCAGCGGGACTAGCGGGGGGGCACGAGAGACCCAGTACTTC,CASSGTSGGARETQYF,TRBV5-5,TRBD2,TRBJ2-5,-
TGTGCCAGCAGTTACATCGGGCCGGACACCGGGGAGCTGTTTTTT,CASSYIGPDTGELFF,TRBV6-5,-,TRBJ2-2,few
TGTGCCAGCAGCCAAGTTGGACTAGCCGGGGAGACCCAGTACTTC,CASSQVGLAGETQYF,TRBV4-2,TRBD2,TRBJ2-5,-
TGTGCCAGCAGTTTTGGCGCCCTAGCGGGAGTAGGGGAGCTGTTTTTT,CASSFGALAGVGELFF,TRBV12-3/TRBV12-4,TRBD2,TRBJ2-2,-
TGTGCCAGCTCAACTCAGACAGATAACTATGGCTACACCTTC,CASSTQTDNYGYTF,TRBV18,-,TRBJ1-2,few
TGTGCCAGCAGTCATCAGGGGGGAAACATTCAGTACTTC,CASSHQGGNIQYF,TRBV6-1,-,TRBJ2-4,few
TGCGCCAGCAGCACCAGGACAGGGAATGAAAAACTGTTTTTT,CASSTRTGNEKLFF,TRBV5-1,TRBD1,TRBJ1-4,-
TGCGCCACAGCACCGGGGCAGTTGACAGATACGCAGTATTTT,CATAPGQLTDTQYF,TRBV5-1,-,TRBJ2-3,few